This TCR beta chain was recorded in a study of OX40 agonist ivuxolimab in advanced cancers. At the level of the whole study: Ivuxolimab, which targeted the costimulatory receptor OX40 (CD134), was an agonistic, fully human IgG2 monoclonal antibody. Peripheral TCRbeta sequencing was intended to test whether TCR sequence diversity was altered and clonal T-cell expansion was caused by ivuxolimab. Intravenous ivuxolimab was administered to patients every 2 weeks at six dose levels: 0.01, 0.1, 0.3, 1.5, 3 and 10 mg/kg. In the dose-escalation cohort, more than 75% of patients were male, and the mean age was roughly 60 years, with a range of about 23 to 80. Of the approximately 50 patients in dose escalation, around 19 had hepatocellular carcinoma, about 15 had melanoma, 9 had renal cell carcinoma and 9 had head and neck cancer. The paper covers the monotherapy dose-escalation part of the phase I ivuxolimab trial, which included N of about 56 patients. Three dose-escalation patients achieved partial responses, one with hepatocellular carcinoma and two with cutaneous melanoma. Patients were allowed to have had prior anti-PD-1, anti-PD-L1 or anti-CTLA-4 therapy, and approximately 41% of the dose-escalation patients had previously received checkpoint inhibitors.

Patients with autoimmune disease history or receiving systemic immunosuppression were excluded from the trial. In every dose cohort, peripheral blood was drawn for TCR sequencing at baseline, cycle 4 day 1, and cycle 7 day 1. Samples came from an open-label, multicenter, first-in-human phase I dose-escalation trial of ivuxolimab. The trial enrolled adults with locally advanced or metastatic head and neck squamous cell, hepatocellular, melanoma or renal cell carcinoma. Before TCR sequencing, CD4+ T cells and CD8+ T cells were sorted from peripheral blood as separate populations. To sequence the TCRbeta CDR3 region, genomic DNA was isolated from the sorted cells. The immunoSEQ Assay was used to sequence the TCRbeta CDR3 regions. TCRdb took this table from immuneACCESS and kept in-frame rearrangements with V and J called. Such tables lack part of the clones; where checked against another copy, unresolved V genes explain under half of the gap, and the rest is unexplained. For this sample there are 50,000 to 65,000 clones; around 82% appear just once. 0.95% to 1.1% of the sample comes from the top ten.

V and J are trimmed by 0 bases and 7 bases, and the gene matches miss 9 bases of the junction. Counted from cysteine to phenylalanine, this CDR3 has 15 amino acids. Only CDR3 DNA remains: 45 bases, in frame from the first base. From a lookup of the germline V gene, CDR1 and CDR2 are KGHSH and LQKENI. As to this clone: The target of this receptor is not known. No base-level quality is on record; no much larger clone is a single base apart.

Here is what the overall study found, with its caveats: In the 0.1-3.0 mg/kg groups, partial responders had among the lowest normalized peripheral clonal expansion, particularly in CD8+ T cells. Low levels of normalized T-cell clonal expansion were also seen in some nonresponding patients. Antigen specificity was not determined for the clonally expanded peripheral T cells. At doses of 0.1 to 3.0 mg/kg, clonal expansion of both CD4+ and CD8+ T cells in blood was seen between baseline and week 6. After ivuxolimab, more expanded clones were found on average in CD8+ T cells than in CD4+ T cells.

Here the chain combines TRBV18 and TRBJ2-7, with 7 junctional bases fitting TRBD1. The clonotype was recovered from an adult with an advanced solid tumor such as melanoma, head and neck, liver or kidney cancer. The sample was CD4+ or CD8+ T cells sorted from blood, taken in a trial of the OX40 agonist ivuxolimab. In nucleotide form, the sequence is TGTGCCAGCTCACCACCGGGACAGCCGTCTGGAGAGCAGTACTTC. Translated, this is CASSPPGQPSGEQYF.